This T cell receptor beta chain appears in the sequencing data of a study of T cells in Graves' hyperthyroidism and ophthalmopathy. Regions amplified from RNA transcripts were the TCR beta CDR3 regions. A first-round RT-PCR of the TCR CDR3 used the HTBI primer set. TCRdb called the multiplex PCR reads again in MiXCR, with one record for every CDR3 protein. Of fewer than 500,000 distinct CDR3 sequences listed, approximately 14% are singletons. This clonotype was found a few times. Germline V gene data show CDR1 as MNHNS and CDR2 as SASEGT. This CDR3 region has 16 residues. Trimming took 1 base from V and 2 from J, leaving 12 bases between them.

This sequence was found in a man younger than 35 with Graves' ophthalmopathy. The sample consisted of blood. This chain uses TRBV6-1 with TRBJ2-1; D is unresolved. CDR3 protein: CASSEGAVLPYNEQFF. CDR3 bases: TGTGCCAGCAGTGAAGGGGCGGTATTACCCTACAATGAGCAGTTCTTC.